This entry describes one T cell receptor beta chain. The sample is drawn from a study of patients and donors after allogeneic stem cell transplantation. Each CDR3 protein is one row after TCRdb ran MiXCR on the RT-PCR reads. The sample carries around 150,000 distinct CDR3 sequences, 30% to 45% recorded once. CDR3 size: 14 residues. Trimming stripped 4 bases from V and 0 bases from J, with 10 bases between. Germline assignment: CDR1 DFQATT and CDR2 SNEGSKA (reference sequence). Sequencing input: blood, either unsorted or a sorted T cell fraction (not recorded which). The V and J genes are TRBV20-1 and TRBJ2-1; tentative D call: TRBD2 (5 bases). This clonotype was obtained from a human donor who was either an allogeneic HSCT recipient or a stem cell or donor lymphocyte infusion donor (not recorded which). It is not recorded whose cells these are; they may come from a transplant donor. In DNA, the CDR3 is TGCAGTGCTACCGGGATACTCTCCTACAATGAGCAGTTCTTC. Translating gives CSATGILSYNEQFF.